These 9 T cell receptor beta chains share one sample of origin, sequenced in a study of blood T cell repertoires in COVID-19. Assay: immunoSEQ multiplex PCR; the TCRdb copy retains only in-frame clones and omits some. The sample holds around 300,000 clones, more than 75% seen once. The sequenced sample was PBMCs or T cells enriched from blood (not recorded which). These receptors were collected from a woman in her 30s who had recovered from COVID-19.

The rearrangement links TRBV3-1 (or the pseudogene TRBV3-2) to TRBJ2-2; 7 bases align to TRBD1. Germline lookup yields CDR1 LGHDT and CDR2 YNNKEL (reference sequence). This CDR3 comprises 16 residues. J gave up 4 bases and V 5 bases, and 10 bases lay outside the gene matches. DNA of the CDR3: TGTGCCAGCAGCAAAATGACAGGGATCGGCACCGGGGAGCTGTTTTTT. Translating it yields CASSKMTGIGTGELFF.

The chain joins TRBV11-2 to TRBJ2-3; 10 positions match TRBD2. The CDR3 runs to 14 residues. The V and J ends lost 5 bases and 1 base, in that order; junction bases with no gene match: 0. Germline CDR1 SGHAT, CDR2 FQNNGV. CDR3 nucleotides: TGTGCCAGCAGCACTAGCGGGGGCACAGATACGCAGTATTTT. It codes for CASSTSGGTDTQYF.

Details on this clone: Within the sample, other DNA sequences also encode this same CDR3. The chain is built from TRBV7-6 and TRBJ1-1; weak D call: TRBD1 (5 bases). V was shortened by 2 bases and J by 2 bases, with 6 bases between the two germline ends. The germline CDR1 and CDR2 sequences are SGHVS and FNYEAQ. The CDR3 extends over 13 amino acids. The CDR3 loop reads CASSLQGNTEAFF. CDR3 DNA: TGTGCCAGCAGCTTACAGGGAAACACTGAAGCTTTCTTT.

The chain combines TRBV7-9 with TRBJ2-1, with 9 bases fitting TRBD1. Trimming cost V 5 bases and J 8 bases; bases outside gene matches: 7. The germline CDR1 and CDR2 sequences are SEHNR and FQNEAQ (reference sequence). The length of the CDR3 is 14 residues. The CDR3 is CASSITGGFYEQFF. DNA for the CDR3: TGTGCCAGCAGCATTACAGGGGGCTTCTATGAGCAGTTCTTC.

Only one count was recorded for this clone. CDR3 loop: CASSLDTGNTIYF. CDR3 in DNA: TGTGCCAGCAGCTTGGACACGGGAAACACCATATATTTT. The genes are TRBV5-4 and TRBJ1-3; no definite D call. Trimming removed 0 bases from V and 4 bases from J, with 5 bases in between. Germline lookup yields CDR1 SGHNT and CDR2 YYREEE (reference sequence). This CDR3 has 13 residues.

The chain recombines TRBV11-2 with TRBJ1-6; TRBD1 is a possible D gene (6 bases). The V gene lost 0 bases and the J gene lost 3 bases, with 12 bases spanning the gap. Germline CDR1 reads SGHAT; CDR2 reads FQNNGV. The CDR3 runs to 17 residues. CDR3 protein: CASSLDNTGLYNSPLHF. CDR3 nucleotides: TGTGCCAGCAGCTTAGATAACACAGGGCTCTATAATTCACCCCTCCACTTT.

The CDR3 sequence is CASSRGGLGFEEQYF. CDR3 nucleotide sequence: TGTGCCAGCAGCAGGGGGGGCCTGGGTTTCGAGGAGCAGTACTTC. The J gene is TRBJ2-7, the V gene TRBV7-9; D is perhaps TRBD2 (7 bases). This CDR3 is 15 amino acids long. V lost 5 bases and J 7 bases, leaving 21 bases between the germline ends. Germline lookup yields CDR1 SEHNR and CDR2 FQNEAQ (reference sequence).

This chain uses TRBV29-1 with TRBJ1-2; 9 nucleotides agree with TRBD1. Germline V gene lookup returns CDR1 SQVTM and CDR2 ANQGSEA. V was pared by 3 bases and J by 5 bases, with 4 bases of the junction left unmatched. There are 13 residues in the CDR3. Written as DNA, the CDR3 is TGCAGCGTTGACACAGGGGGCCGTTATGGCTACACCTTC. Translation gives CSVDTGGRYGYTF.

A note on this clone: The identical CDR3 is also encoded by other nucleotide sequences in the sample. The chain recombines TRBV3-1 (or the pseudogene TRBV3-2) with TRBJ2-6; D is ambiguous. V dropped 0 bases and J dropped 0 bases, with 3 bases sitting between them. Germline CDR1 reads LGHDT; CDR2 reads YNNKEL (reference sequence). The CDR3 length is 15 residues. CDR3 residues: CASSQDSSGANVLTF. CDR3 nucleotides: TGTGCCAGCAGCCAAGACAGCTCTGGGGCCAACGTCCTGACTTTC.